These 22 T cell receptor beta chains share one sample of origin, sequenced in a study of vaccination and CD4 T cells after COVID-19 (dated by TCRdb to between 2022 and 2023). The sample's treatment or condition label, decoded: roughly 10-day PBMC culture with coronavirus spike peptide pools or control peptides (ViraFEST assay). The antigens these receptors bind are not known. Library method: PCR. Sequencing used an Illumina iSeq 100. DNA from cultured CD4+ T cells was subjected to TCR sequencing with the Oncomine TCR Beta short-read assay at the Johns Hopkins FTIC core. TCRdb handled the public reads itself, with Q25 trimming in fastp and clone calling in MiXCR, and kept productive beta chains. Each CDR3 protein gets just one entry, which takes the most common genes and DNA from the rows behind it. The sample table shows over 9,500 distinct CDR3 sequences, and 40% to 50% are seen once. The top ten constitute roughly 28% of the sample.

The sequenced material came from CD4+ T cells from blood, cultured in vitro. These receptors came from a human donor who had recovered from COVID-19.

This clonotype turned up a few times. The rearrangement links TRBV6-1 to TRBJ2-5; TRBD2 aligns across 8 bases. The germline CDR1 and CDR2 sequences are MNHNS and SASEGT. CDR3 size: 16 residues. The V and J ends lost 5 bases and 9 bases, in that order; junction bases with no gene match: 17. This CDR3 reads CASSTPTIGGGKAQYF. The CDR3 nucleotides are TGTGCCAGCAGTACCCCGACGATCGGGGGGGGCAAGGCCCAGTACTTC.

This chain connects TRBV27 to TRBJ1-5, with 7 bases fitting TRBD1. This CDR3 is built from 17 residues. The V and J ends lost 4 bases and 2 bases, in that order; junction bases with no gene match: 11. CDR1 and CDR2 from the germline V gene are MNHEY and SMNVEV (reference sequence). CDR3 sequence reads: CASSSSPGRGGNQPQHF. CDR3 DNA: TGTGCCAGCAGTTCTAGCCCCGGCAGGGGGGGCAATCAGCCCCAGCATTTT.

The chain is built from TRBV25-1 and TRBJ2-7, with 12 bases identical to TRBD2. V dropped 3 bases and J dropped 2; count of bases not matched to a gene: 5. This CDR3 contains 16 residues. Germline V gene sequence: CDR1 MGHDK, CDR2 SYGVNS. The DNA for the CDR3 is TGTGCCAGCAGTGATCCCCGGACTAGCGGGACCTACGAGCAGTACTTC. Amino acids: CASSDPRTSGTYEQYF.

J is TRBJ2-3 and V is TRBV11-2; 8 nucleotides match TRBD2. CDR1 SGHAT and CDR2 FQNNGV come from the germline V gene. The CDR3 is made up of 17 amino acids. Trimming took 3 bases from V and 1 from J; bases not matched to a gene: 9. CDR3 in amino acids: CASSFYPLGGGTDTQYF. The CDR3 DNA reads as TGTGCCAGCAGCTTCTACCCACTCGGGGGGGGCACAGATACGCAGTATTTT. Filled out from reference TRBV11-2 and TRBJ2-3, the complete variable domain reads EAGVAQSPRYKIIEKRQSVAFWCNPISGHATLYWYQQILGQGPKLLIQFQNNGVVDDSQLPKDRFSAERLKGVDSTLKIQPAKLEDSAVYLCASSFYPLGGGTDTQYFGPGTRLTVL.

The chain couples TRBV28 to TRBJ1-5; the match to TRBD1 covers 9 bases. CDR1 and CDR2 from the germline V gene are MDHEN and SYDVKM. J was trimmed by 0 bases and V by 8 bases; bases with no gene match: 8. The CDR3 length is 16 residues. The CDR3 DNA reads as TGTGCCAGCGGTCGAACAGGGGGCCGTAGCAATCAGCCCCAGCATTTT. Translation: CASGRTGGRSNQPQHF.

This chain connects TRBV28 to TRBJ1-5; D ambiguous. The ends were cut back, 5 bases at V and 5 bases at J, with 13 bases in the middle. The CDR3 has 14 amino acids. Germline V lookup: CDR1 MDHEN, CDR2 SYDVKM. CDR3 nucleotide sequence: TGTGCCAGCAGTCCTGACGGAGGTTATCAGCCCCAGCATTTT. It codes for CASSPDGGYQPQHF.

V is TRBV19 and J is TRBJ2-5, with D perhaps assigned TRBD1 or TRBD2 (6 bases each). This CDR3 is 14 amino acids long. V was pared by 5 bases and J by 5 bases, with 15 bases between. The V gene's germline CDR1 is LNHDA and CDR2 SQIVND (reference sequence). The CDR3 loop is CASSRGGPDETQYF. The CDR3 DNA follows: TGTGCCAGTAGTCGAGGGGGGCCAGACGAGACCCAGTACTTC. Variable domain in full (rest from reference TRBV19 and TRBJ2-5): DGGITQSPKYLFRKEGQNVTLSCEQNLNHDAMYWYRQDPGQGLRLIYYSQIVNDFQKGDIAEGYSVSREKKESFPLTVTSAQKNPTAFYLCASSRGGPDETQYFGPGTRLLVL.

This clonotype has a handful of counts. The rearrangement uses TRBV7-6 and TRBJ2-7, with D possibly matching TRBD1 (6 bases). Germline CDR1 and CDR2: SGHVS and FNYEAQ. Trimming took off 5 bases at V and 6 bases at J, with 23 bases between the two ends. The CDR3 contains 16 residues. The CDR3, as DNA: TGTGCCAGCAGCCACGGGAAAAACAGGGAATCGGGCGAGCAGTACTTC. Encoded protein: CASSHGKNRESGEQYF.

This chain uses TRBV5-4 with TRBJ1-6; D unclear. This CDR3 region has 13 residues. Germline V gene data show CDR1 as SGHNT and CDR2 as YYREEE (reference sequence). Trimming cost V 3 bases and J 8 bases, with 9 bases left between them. CDR3 sequence: CASSSRADSPLHF. CDR3 coding DNA: TGTGCCAGCAGCTCGAGGGCTGATTCACCCCTCCACTTT. Looking up the rest from reference TRBV5-4 and TRBJ1-6 gives the full variable domain: ETGVTQSPTHLIKTRGQQVTLRCSSQSGHNTVSWYQQALGQGPQFIFQYYREEENGRGNFPPRFSGLQFPNYSSELNVNALELDDSALYLCASSSRADSPLHFGNGTRLTVT.

The chain couples TRBV7-9 to TRBJ2-1; D gene unclear. Trimming stripped 5 bases from V and 8 bases from J, with 19 bases between. The CDR3 covers 15 residues. Germline V CDR1 and CDR2: SEHNR, FQNEAQ (reference sequence). The CDR3 is CASSPGWAGIDEQFF. CDR3 DNA sequence: TGTGCCAGCAGCCCAGGCTGGGCAGGAATCGATGAGCAGTTCTTC.

Points on this clonotype: One junction end disagrees with the germline gene, perhaps due to a read error. The rearrangement links TRBV6-5 to TRBJ1-6; D is unclear. Germline V lookup: CDR1 MNHEY, CDR2 SVGAGI. The CDR3 contains 15 residues. The CDR3 protein is CVSSYDLPHNSPLHF. In DNA, the CDR3 is TGTGTCAGCAGTTATGACCTTCCCCATAATTCACCCCTCCACTTT.

CDR3: CASSLGLAGSSYEQYF. In nucleotides, the CDR3 is TGTGCCAGCAGCCTCGGACTAGCGGGGAGCTCCTACGAGCAGTACTTC. This chain links TRBV9 with TRBJ2-7; 12 nucleotides agree with TRBD2. J gave up 0 bases and V 4 bases, and 5 bases lay outside the gene matches. Germline V gene lookup returns CDR1 SGDLS and CDR2 YYNGEE. The CDR3 length is 16 residues.

The chain uses TRBV19 and TRBJ2-3; 14 nucleotides agree with TRBD2. There are 18 residues in the CDR3. The trim removed 5 bases at V and 2 bases at J, leaving 9 bases unmatched. Germline V lookup: CDR1 LNHDA, CDR2 SQIVND (reference sequence). CDR3 in amino acids: CASSLRLAGGLVTDTQYF. Written as DNA, the CDR3 is TGTGCCAGTAGTCTTCGACTAGCGGGGGGGCTAGTCACAGATACGCAGTATTTT.

The DNA for the CDR3 is TGTGCCAGCAGCAGAACTGGATCAGATACGCAGTATTTT. As protein: CASSRTGSDTQYF. The chain is built from TRBV7-2 and TRBJ2-3; D unclear. CDR3 length: 13 residues. V was cut by 5 bases and J by 4 bases, with 10 bases left in between. From germline, CDR1 is SGHTA and CDR2 FQGNSA.

The rearrangement links TRBV29-1 to TRBJ2-1; TRBD2 agrees at 9 bases. This CDR3 has 15 amino acids. Germline loops: CDR1 SQVTM, CDR2 ANQGSEA. V lost 2 bases and J lost 4; bases outside the gene matches: 6. CDR3 DNA sequence: TGCAGCGTTGAACGGGCTAGCGGGGTGTACAATGAGCAGTTCTTC. Translating gives CSVERASGVYNEQFF.

The chain couples TRBV7-9 to TRBJ2-5; a possible D gene is TRBD1 (6 bases). Deletions cut 2 bases from V and 1 base from J, with 8 bases between. Germline CDR1 reads SEHNR; CDR2 reads FQNEAQ (reference sequence). The CDR3 consists of 14 residues. The CDR3 loop is CASSLWTVQETQYF. DNA for the CDR3: TGTGCCAGCAGCTTATGGACAGTCCAAGAGACCCAGTACTTC.

This chain links TRBV6-7 with TRBJ2-7; D possibly uses TRBD1 or TRBD2 (6 bases each). TRBV6-7 is an ORF, with its function uncertain. This CDR3 contains 13 residues. V dropped 9 bases and J dropped 5 bases, with 17 bases sitting between them. CDR3 DNA: TGTGCCAGTTACTTCGGGGGCTTGGACGAGCAGTACTTC. Its translation: CASYFGGLDEQYF.

This rearrangement joins TRBV7-9 to TRBJ2-3, with D tentatively TRBD2 (5 bases). The CDR3 is made up of 20 amino acids. Trimming shortened V by 4 bases and J by 0 bases, and 26 bases separated the two germline ends. Germline V CDR1 and CDR2: SEHNR, FQNEAQ (reference sequence). CDR3 bases: TGTGCCAGCAGCTCCCACACCGTACCAATAGCGTACACTAGCACAGATACGCAGTATTTT. Translated: CASSSHTVPIAYTSTDTQYF.

There are a few counts of this clonotype. V usage is TRBV2 and J usage is TRBJ1-2, with D possibly TRBD1 on 6 matching bases. The CDR3 covers 13 residues. Trimming stripped 7 bases from V and 4 bases from J, with 13 bases between. The germline V gene encodes CDR1 SNHLY and CDR2 FYNNEI. The CDR3 spells CASTGGLTYGYTF. For the CDR3, the DNA is TGTGCCAGCACGGGGGGCCTTACCTATGGCTACACCTTC.

The chain recombines TRBV6-1 with TRBJ2-5; 11 nucleotides match TRBD2. Germline values: CDR1 MNHNS, CDR2 SASEGT. The CDR3 is 15 amino acids. Trimming cost V 7 bases and J 9 bases; bases outside gene matches: 13. This CDR3 is CASTKGTSGPPAQYF. In DNA form, the CDR3 reads TGTGCCAGCACCAAGGGGACTAGCGGTCCCCCCGCCCAGTACTTC.

The genes are TRBV28 and TRBJ1-6; D uncertain. V dropped 2 bases and J dropped 7 bases, with 3 bases sitting between them. Germline V gives CDR1 MDHEN, CDR2 SYDVKM. The CDR3 is made up of 12 amino acids. Here the CDR3 reads CASSLQNSPLHF. The CDR3 DNA is TGTGCCAGCAGTTTACAGAATTCACCCCTCCACTTT.

Concerning this clonotype itself: An end of the junction differs from the germline gene, which may be a read error. This chain uses TRBV7-7 with TRBJ2-5; TRBD2 matches 10 bases. The CDR3 is 18 amino acids. Germline CDR1 is SSHAT and CDR2 is FNYEAQ (reference sequence). CDR3 in amino acids: CASSHSSQREGYQETQYF. The CDR3 coding sequence is TGTGCTAGCAGCCATTCGTCCCAGCGGGAGGGGTACCAAGAGACCCAGTACTTC. The full variable domain, its missing parts supplied by reference TRBV7-7 and TRBJ2-5, is GAGVSQSPRYKVTKRGQDVTLRCDPISSHATLYWYQQALGQGPEFLTYFNYEAQPDKSGLPSDRFSAERPEGSISTLTIQRTEQRDSAMYRCASSHSSQREGYQETQYFGPGTRLLVL.